These T cell receptor beta chains were read from a single sample in a study of regulatory T cells in long-lasting Graves disease. TCRdb passed the multiplex PCR reads through MiXCR, listing each CDR3 protein once. The table shows roughly 350,000 distinct CDR3 sequences, with approximately 15% occurring only once. The same sample was also used in a study of T cells in Graves' hyperthyroidism and ophthalmopathy.

The specimen was peripheral blood mononuclear cells (PBMCs), collected at new diagnosis, from a patient treated with antithyroid drugs. The receptor source for this set is a man aged 40-50 years with Graves disease. Each CDR3 is given with its conserved first and last residue. D genes are given only for firm matches. A row's size may be missing; if present it is once, few, many or a size class.

J	size	V	length	D	DNA	CDR3
TRBJ2-7	few	TRBV30	13	TRBD1	TGTGCCTCCGGGGACAGGTTACCTTACGAGCAGTACTTC	CASGDRLPYEQYF
TRBJ1-1	many	TRBV7-2	16	.	TGTGCCAGCAGCCCTAGGCCGGGGTTGGTGGACACTGAAGCTTTCTTT	CASSPRPGLVDTEAFF
TRBJ1-5	.	TRBV19	15	TRBD1	TGTGCCAGTATGGGACAGGGTTATAGCAATCAGCCCCAGCATTTT	CASMGQGYSNQPQHF
TRBJ1-1	.	TRBV4-1	18	.	TGCGCCAGCAGCCAAGTTTCTGGGGAGAGTTTTCGGCGCACTGAAGCTTTCTTT	CASSQVSGESFRRTEAFF
TRBJ1-1	many	TRBV14	16	.	TGTGCCAGCAGCCAAGATCGAATGGTGGTGAACACTGAAGCTTTCTTT	CASSQDRMVVNTEAFF
TRBJ1-5	many	TRBV5-1	16	.	TGCGCCAGCAGCCCAGACGGACTAAGTGGCAATCAGCCCCAGCATTTT	CASSPDGLSGNQPQHF
TRBJ1-1	many	TRBV4-2	16	.	TGTGCCAGCAGCCAAGATTGGACAGCCTTGAACACTGAAGCTTTCTTT	CASSQDWTALNTEAFF
TRBJ2-7	few	TRBV2	13	TRBD1	TGTGCCAGTGTACAGGGGCTAACCTACGAGCAGTACTTC	CASVQGLTYEQYF
TRBJ2-7	.	TRBV7-2	19	TRBD1	TGTGCCAGCAGCCTCGAATCCCAACACAGGGGCCCCATGTCCTACGAGCAGTACTTC	CASSLESQHRGPMSYEQYF
TRBJ2-7	.	TRBV6-1	15	.	TGTGCCAGCAGAAGACAGCGAGTCCTCTCCTACGAGCAGTACTTC	CASRRQRVLSYEQYF
TRBJ2-1	.	TRBV7-8	17	TRBD2	TGTGCCAGCAGCTTAAGGACTAGCGGGGGGGATTACAATGAGCAGTTCTTC	CASSLRTSGGDYNEQFF
TRBJ1-1	.	TRBV12-3/TRBV12-4	14	TRBD1	TGTGCCAGCAGCGAACAGGGGGCTGGGACTGAAGCTTTCTTT	CASSEQGAGTEAFF
TRBJ1-1	many	TRBV20-1	12	.	TGCAGTGCTAGAGATGCATTAACTGAAGCTTTCTTT	CSARDALTEAFF
TRBJ2-1	many	TRBV6-2/TRBV6-3	15	.	TGTGCCAGCAGTTTAACTGGACAGTCTTACAATGAGCAGTTCTTC	CASSLTGQSYNEQFF
TRBJ1-5	many	TRBV12-3/TRBV12-4	15	.	TGTGCCAGCAGTTTGGGGGGGAGAAGCAATCAGCCCCAGCATTTT	CASSLGGRSNQPQHF
TRBJ2-7	.	TRBV2	13	.	TGTGCCAGCAGTCGGAAACTAGCCCACGAGCAGTACTTC	CASSRKLAHEQYF
TRBJ2-3	.	TRBV11-1	15	TRBD2	TGTGCCAGCAGCAGAAGCGGGACCAGCACAGATACGCAGTATTTT	CASSRSGTSTDTQYF
TRBJ2-5	many	TRBV7-9	14	TRBD1	TGTGCCAGCAGCTCCCGACAGGGGAGGAAGACCCAGTACTTC	CASSSRQGRKTQYF
TRBJ2-3	many	TRBV20-1	15	TRBD1	TGCAGTGCTCATCCGGGACAGGGCCCTCCAGATACGCAGTATTTT	CSAHPGQGPPDTQYF
TRBJ2-3	many	TRBV20-1	15	.	TGCAGTGCTAGAGATCCCCGGGGAAGCACAGATACGCAGTATTTT	CSARDPRGSTDTQYF
TRBJ1-6	.	TRBV15	15	.	TGTGCCACCAGCAGAGCTAAAGGAGACAATTCACCCCTCCACTTT	CATSRAKGDNSPLHF
TRBJ2-3	.	TRBV2	15	.	TGTGCCAGCAGTGACAGGGGGGGTGTCACAGATACGCAGTATTTT	CASSDRGGVTDTQYF
TRBJ1-6	.	TRBV27	15	.	TGTGCCAGCAGTTCCAGCCAGGGACGGAATTCACCCCTCCACTTT	CASSSSQGRNSPLHF
TRBJ2-5	many	TRBV12-3/TRBV12-4	11	.	TGTGCCAGCAGTTCGGGGGAGACCCAGTACTTC	CASSSGETQYF
TRBJ1-1	many	TRBV2	15	TRBD1	TGTGCCAGCAGTGAAGGGGTGGACAGGGAGACTGAAGCTTTCTTT	CASSEGVDRETEAFF
TRBJ1-6	few	TRBV2	13	.	TGTGCCAGCAGTGAAGTGCCCGATTCACCCCTCCACTTT	CASSEVPDSPLHF
TRBJ2-2	many	TRBV5-4	16	TRBD2	TGTGCCAGCAGCTCCAGGACTAGCGCGGACACCGGGGAGCTGTTTTTT	CASSSRTSADTGELFF
TRBJ2-1	many	TRBV11-2	15	.	TGTGCCAGCAGCTTAGCTAGTCGAGGTAAAAATGAGCAGTTCTTC	CASSLASRGKNEQFF
TRBJ2-7	many	TRBV12-3/TRBV12-4	14	TRBD2	TGTGCCAGCAGTCTAGTCGGGGAAGCGGGGGAGCAGTACTTC	CASSLVGEAGEQYF
TRBJ2-7	few	TRBV24-1	12	.	TGTGCCACCAGTGAGCAATGGGGCGAGCAGTACTTC	CATSEQWGEQYF
TRBJ2-1	.	TRBV7-2	17	TRBD2	TGTGCCAGCAGCCAAGATTCCCAAAGCGGGGGTTTCAATGAGCAGTTCTTC	CASSQDSQSGGFNEQFF
TRBJ1-2	.	TRBV29-1	13	TRBD1	TGCAGCGCCCGGCCCGGGACAGGTTATGGCTACACCTTC	CSARPGTGYGYTF
TRBJ2-3	many	TRBV5-1	13	.	TGCGCCAGCAGCTTAAGGCCGACAGATACGCAGTATTTT	CASSLRPTDTQYF
TRBJ2-3	many	TRBV27	16	TRBD2	TGTGCCAGCAAACACCCCCTAGCGGGAGTTACAGATACGCAGTATTTT	CASKHPLAGVTDTQYF
TRBJ1-2	.	TRBV12-5	12	.	TGTGCTAGTGGTTTGTTTGGGGGAGGCTACACCTTC	CASGLFGGGYTF
TRBJ1-3	many	TRBV5-1	12	.	TGCGCCAGCAGCGCCGGACAGTTGTACAAGGATTTT	CASSAGQLYKDF
TRBJ1-4	many	TRBV18	16	TRBD1	TGTGCCAGCTCACCTTTCGACAGGGGGAATAATGAAAAACTGTTTTTT	CASSPFDRGNNEKLFF
TRBJ2-5	many	TRBV15	15	.	TGTGCCACCAGCGACCGGGACTTGAGGCGTGAGACCCAGTACTTC	CATSDRDLRRETQYF
TRBJ1-1	.	TRBV5-1	16	TRBD1	TGCGCCAGCAGCTTGGGGGCAGGGGGCGAGGACACTGAAGCTTTCTTT	CASSLGAGGEDTEAFF
TRBJ1-5	many	TRBV2	13	.	TGTGCCAGCAGTGAGCGGGTGGTTAGTCCCCAGCATTTT	CASSERVVSPQHF
TRBJ2-5	many	TRBV27	16	TRBD2	TGTGCCAGCAGTTTATTAGTAGCGGGGGGGCCCCAGACCCAGTACTTC	CASSLLVAGGPQTQYF
TRBJ2-3	many	TRBV20-1	17	TRBD2	TGCAGTGCAACCCCTAGCGGGGGCCCCAGAGGAAGAGATACGCAGTATTTT	CSATPSGGPRGRDTQYF
TRBJ1-3	.	TRBV5-4	14	.	TGTGCCGTTAGCAGTAGGTGGTCTGGAAACACCATATATTTT	CAVSSRWSGNTIYF
TRBJ2-5	few	TRBV7-9	17	TRBD1	TGTGCCAGCAGCTTAAAGGCCCGGGACAGTATTCAAGAGACCCAGTACTTC	CASSLKARDSIQETQYF